The 3 T cell receptor beta chains below come from one sample, sequenced in a study of T-cell memory formation after mild COVID-19. TCRdb analysed the 5' RACE reads with MiXCR anew, one entry per CDR3 protein. Among about 300,000 distinct CDR3 sequences listed, roughly a fifth were seen once. Sequenced: PBMCs or a T cell subset sorted from them (not recorded which). All receptors come from a man between 18 and 29 years old who had mild COVID-19 (a few samples of this study predate the infection). Cell type and time point are not known.

This chain joins TRBV14 and TRBJ2-7; D unclear. V lost 3 bases, J lost 3 bases, and 3 bases lay in between. This CDR3 is built from 11 residues. Germline CDR1 reads SGHDN; CDR2 reads FVKESK. The CDR3 DNA reads TGTGCCAGCAGCCAGTTCTACGAGCAGTACTTC. Translating gives CASSQFYEQYF.

The genes are TRBV24-1 and TRBJ2-1, with 9 bases identical to TRBD1. The CDR3 totals 13 residues. J gave up 9 bases and V 2 bases, and 1 base lay outside the gene matches. CDR1 is KGHDR and CDR2 is SFDVKD in the germline V gene. The DNA of the CDR3 is TGTGCCACCAGTGATTACAGGGGGCGTGAGCAGTTCTTC. This codes for CATSDYRGREQFF.

CDR3 sequence reads: CASSPRTGQTEAFF. CDR3 in DNA: TGTGCCAGCAGTCCCCGGACAGGGCAAACTGAAGCTTTCTTT. This chain uses TRBV12-3 or TRBV12-4 with TRBJ1-1; 8 nucleotides align to TRBD1. This CDR3 comprises 14 residues. The junction had 7 bases not matched to a gene; V was cut back by 5 bases and J by 5 bases.